These T cell receptor beta chains were read from a single sample in a study of blood T cells in healthy people across ages. TCRdb re-analysed the 5' RACE reads in MiXCR, keeping a single row per CDR3 protein. The sample shows roughly 1,300,000 distinct CDR3 sequences, roughly 60% of them seen only once. Material for sequencing was blood. All receptors come from a young man in good health. The CDR3 runs from the conserved cysteine through the conserved F or W. Each record gives: V gene, D gene, J gene, clone size, CDR3 protein, CDR3 DNA. D genes are given only for firm matches. Rows may omit the clone size; those that give it use once, few, many or a size class.

>TRBV10-1|TRBD1|TRBJ2-3|.
CASSPPGQGGDTQYF
TGCGCCAGCAGCCCCCCGGGACAGGGTGGGGATACGCAGTATTTT
>TRBV25-1|.|TRBJ2-1|.
CASSEGPGSSYNEQFF
TGTGCCAGCAGTGAGGGTCCAGGAAGCTCCTACAATGAGCAGTTCTTC
>TRBV6-6|.|TRBJ1-2|.
CASSYFQAANYGYTF
TGTGCCAGCAGTTACTTCCAGGCGGCTAACTATGGCTACACCTTC
>TRBV24-1|TRBD2|TRBJ2-2|many
CATSDMTSGGAITGELFF
TGTGCCACCAGTGATATGACTAGCGGGGGGGCCATCACCGGGGAGCTGTTTTTT
>TRBV20-1|.|TRBJ1-5|.
CSARDLENQPQHF
TGCAGTGCTAGAGATCTTGAGAATCAGCCCCAGCATTTT
>TRBV9|.|TRBJ2-7|.
CASNEGIGTYEQYF
TGTGCCAGCAATGAAGGGATTGGGACCTACGAGCAGTACTTC
>TRBV20-1|TRBD2|TRBJ2-3|.
CSARDLLRGGTDTQYF
TGCAGTGCTAGAGATCTCTTGCGGGGGGGCACAGATACGCAGTATTTT
>TRBV28|TRBD1|TRBJ1-2|.
CASSPRQGTYTF
TGTGCCAGCAGCCCTAGACAGGGAACCTACACCTTC
>TRBV12-5|TRBD1|TRBJ2-7|once
CASGLGGGGIHEQYF
TGTGCTAGTGGTTTGGGAGGGGGCGGAATCCACGAGCAGTACTTC
>TRBV7-9|.|TRBJ1-1|.
CASRETGLHRDTEAFF
TGTGCCAGCAGGGAGACAGGCCTCCACAGGGACACTGAAGCTTTCTTT
>TRBV28|TRBD2|TRBJ2-1|few
CATDMTSGENEQFF
TGTGCTACCGATATGACTAGCGGGGAAAATGAGCAGTTCTTC
>TRBV6-6|TRBD2|TRBJ2-1|.
CASSRPTSGRDNEQFF
TGTGCCAGCAGCCGCCCCACTAGCGGGAGGGACAATGAGCAGTTCTTC
>TRBV6-2/TRBV6-3|.|TRBJ2-1|.
CASSYGPGYEQFF
TGTGCCAGCAGTTACGGACCTGGGTATGAGCAGTTCTTC
>TRBV3-1|.|TRBJ2-5|.
CASSQPLVTQYF
TGTGCCAGCAGCCAGCCACTAGTGACCCAGTACTTC
>TRBV27|TRBD1|TRBJ1-1|few
CASSPERQGHEAFF
TGTGCCAGCAGTCCTGAAAGACAGGGCCATGAAGCTTTCTTT
>TRBV3-1|.|TRBJ2-5|.
CASSQDLSGGQTQYF
TGTGCCAGCAGCCAAGATCTTAGCGGTGGACAGACCCAGTACTTC
>TRBV20-1|.|TRBJ2-7|.
CSAETYEQYF
TGCAGTGCTGAGACCTACGAGCAGTACTTC
>TRBV5-5|TRBD1|TRBJ1-2|.
CASSYQSTGGSGYTF
TGTGCCAGCAGCTACCAGTCCACAGGGGGCAGTGGCTACACCTTC
>TRBV10-2|TRBD1|TRBJ2-7|few
CASSGLGRDRVIYEQYF
TGCGCCAGCAGTGGACTCGGCCGGGACAGGGTTATTTACGAGCAGTACTTC
>TRBV5-1|.|TRBJ1-4|few
CASSPIGGEKLFF
TGCGCCAGCAGCCCAATTGGGGGTGAAAAACTGTTTTTT
>TRBV2|.|TRBJ2-1|.
CASLRLVAYNEQFF
TGTGCCAGCCTACGACTAGTGGCCTACAATGAGCAGTTCTTC
>TRBV15|TRBD2|TRBJ2-3|.
CATSPEAGVVDADTQYF
TGTGCCACCAGCCCAGAGGCGGGAGTCGTTGACGCAGATACGCAGTATTTT
>TRBV29-1|.|TRBJ1-1|.
CSGPGLWDTEAFF
TGCAGCGGGCCCGGGTTGTGGGACACTGAAGCTTTCTTT
>TRBV6-6|TRBD2|TRBJ2-1|.
CASSYFPERGPNEQFF
TGTGCCAGCAGTTACTTCCCCGAGCGGGGACCAAATGAGCAGTTCTTC
>TRBV10-2|.|TRBJ1-2|once
CASSDLGHSLYGYTF
TGCGCCAGCAGTGATCTGGGACACAGCCTCTATGGCTACACCTTC
>TRBV29-1|.|TRBJ2-7|few
CSVVEDSYEQYF
TGCAGCGTTGTAGAGGACAGCTACGAGCAGTACTTC
>TRBV29-1|.|TRBJ2-4|.
CSVEAKNIQYF
TGCAGCGTTGAAGCCAAAAACATTCAGTACTTC
>TRBV4-1|.|TRBJ2-7|.
CASRAFDAEGDEQYF
TGCGCCAGCAGGGCGTTTGATGCGGAGGGGGACGAGCAGTACTTC
>TRBV20-1|TRBD2|TRBJ2-3|.
CSARSVIGGDTDTQYF
TGCAGTGCTAGAAGTGTAATCGGGGGGGACACAGATACGCAGTATTTT
>TRBV7-9|TRBD1|TRBJ1-2|.
CASSVGDRAGYTF
TGTGCCAGCAGCGTTGGAGACAGGGCTGGCTACACCTTC
>TRBV6-2/TRBV6-3|TRBD1|TRBJ1-6|.
CASRATGNSPLHF
TGTGCCAGCAGGGCGACAGGGAACTCACCCCTCCACTTT
>TRBV20-1|.|TRBJ2-5|few
CSAFSLGGPRETQYF
TGCAGTGCTTTTTCCTTGGGGGGCCCCCGGGAGACCCAGTACTTC
>TRBV12-3/TRBV12-4|TRBD2|TRBJ2-2|.
CASTMLGLADPGNTGELFF
TGTGCCAGCACAATGTTGGGACTAGCGGACCCCGGGAACACCGGGGAGCTGTTTTTT
>TRBV6-5|TRBD2|TRBJ2-3|.
CASSYPGAGLAGGTDTDTQYF
TGTGCCAGCAGTTACCCAGGCGCCGGACTAGCGGGGGGCACCGACACAGATACGCAGTATTTT
>TRBV14|.|TRBJ1-2|few
CASSQQGTTYGYTF
TGTGCCAGCAGCCAACAAGGGACCACTTATGGCTACACCTTC
>TRBV2|.|TRBJ1-5|.
CASKRGRGQPQHF
TGTGCCAGCAAAAGGGGACGGGGACAGCCCCAGCATTTT
>TRBV7-8|.|TRBJ2-7|.
CASSPASRAFENKQYF
TGTGCCAGCAGCCCCGCATCGCGCGCGTTTGAAAACAAGCAGTACTTC
>TRBV4-3|TRBD2|TRBJ2-3|.
CASSQIAGVDTQYF
TGCGCCAGCAGCCAAATAGCGGGGGTTGATACGCAGTATTTT
>TRBV29-1|.|TRBJ2-2|.
CSIDQTGELFF
TGCAGCATCGACCAAACCGGGGAGCTGTTTTTT
>TRBV10-3|.|TRBJ2-3|.
CAISPLGGTDTQYF
TGTGCCATCAGCCCCTTGGGGGGAACAGATACGCAGTATTTT
>TRBV27|.|TRBJ2-1|.
CASTRGGPSGSEQLF
TGTGCCAGCACACGAGGGGGGCCATCCGGGAGTGAGCAGTTATTC
>TRBV6-2/TRBV6-3|TRBD2|TRBJ2-6|few
CASTPGRGWANVLTF
TGTGCCAGCACCCCAGGGAGGGGATGGGCCAACGTCCTGACTTTC
>TRBV10-1|.|TRBJ2-3|many
CASSVRTTETDTQYF
TGCGCCAGCAGTGTGAGGACTACCGAGACAGATACGCAGTATTTT
>TRBV5-1|.|TRBJ2-3|few
CASSLVGRDTQYF
TGCGCCAGCAGCTTGGTTGGCCGGGATACGCAGTATTTT
>TRBV4-3|.|TRBJ1-1|.
CASSQDLGVYAEAFF
TGCGCCAGCAGCCAAGATCTCGGGGTGTACGCTGAAGCTTTCTTT
>TRBV6-2/TRBV6-3|.|TRBJ1-5|.
CASSWGVLLQPQHF
TGTGCCAGCAGTTGGGGAGTGTTGTTACAGCCCCAGCATTTT
>TRBV4-3|.|TRBJ2-7|few
CASSHGITGNEQYF
TGCGCCAGCAGCCATGGGATCACCGGGAACGAGCAGTACTTC
>TRBV7-2|TRBD2|TRBJ2-3|few
CASSFSGSDTQYF
TGTGCCAGCAGCTTTAGCGGGAGCGATACGCAGTATTTT
>TRBV6-2/TRBV6-3|.|TRBJ2-7|.
CASSYPIFEGETDYEQYF
TGTGCCAGCAGTTACCCCATTTTCGAGGGTGAGACCGACTACGAGCAGTACTTC